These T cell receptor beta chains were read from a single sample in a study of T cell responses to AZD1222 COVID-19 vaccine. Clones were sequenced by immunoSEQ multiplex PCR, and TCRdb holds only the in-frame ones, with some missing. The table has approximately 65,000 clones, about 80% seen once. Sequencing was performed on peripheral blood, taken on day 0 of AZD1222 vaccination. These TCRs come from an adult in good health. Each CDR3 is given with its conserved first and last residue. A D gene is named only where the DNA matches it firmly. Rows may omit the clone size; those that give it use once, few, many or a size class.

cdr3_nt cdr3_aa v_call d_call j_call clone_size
TGTGCCTGGAAAATGACCCCAGTTACCTATGGCTACACCTTC CAWKMTPVTYGYTF TRBV30 . TRBJ1-2 .
TGTGCCAGCAGCTTAGTAGTCCGGGGGTCTGGCTACACCTTC CASSLVVRGSGYTF TRBV11-2 . TRBJ1-2 .
TGCGCCAGCAGCTACCTGACAGGGGAAACAGATACGCAGTATTTT CASSYLTGETDTQYF TRBV5-1 TRBD1 TRBJ2-3 .
TGTGCCAGCAGTGAGGAAACTGGAAACACCATATATTTT CASSEETGNTIYF TRBV2 . TRBJ1-3 .
TGTGCCAGCAGCTTAGAGGTTTCACCCCTCCACTTT CASSLEVSPLHF TRBV7-2 . TRBJ1-6 .
TGTGCCAGCAGCTTGATCCGAGGCGGAGAGACCCAGTACTTC CASSLIRGGETQYF TRBV5-8 . TRBJ2-5 few
TGTGCCAGTACCGCGGACAGGGGCGGCAATCAGCCCCAGCATTTT CASTADRGGNQPQHF TRBV19 TRBD1 TRBJ1-5 .
TGTGCCAGTAGTATAGGGGGTGGACAGGGGAGTCAGCCCCAGCATTTT CASSIGGGQGSQPQHF TRBV19 TRBD1 TRBJ1-5 .
TGCGCCAGCAGCTTAATCGGGACGAACACTGAAGCTTTCTTT CASSLIGTNTEAFF TRBV5-1 . TRBJ1-1 .
TGTGCCAGCAGTGTTGGGGGACAGGGCAATGAGCAGTTCTTC CASSVGGQGNEQFF TRBV25-1 TRBD1 TRBJ2-1 .
TGTGCCTGGAGGGTAACAGGGATAGGGGTTAACTATGGCTACACCTTC CAWRVTGIGVNYGYTF TRBV30 . TRBJ1-2 .
TGTGCCAGTAGAGACAGGGTGAGGGGTAACTATGGCTACACCTTC CASRDRVRGNYGYTF TRBV19 TRBD1 TRBJ1-2 .
TGTGCCAGCAGTTCAGGGGTTGTCGGCAATCAGCCCCAGCATTTT CASSSGVVGNQPQHF TRBV6-5 . TRBJ1-5 .
TGCGCCAGCAGTCAACCCACTAGCGGGGGGGACACTTCTACAGATACGCAGTATTTT CASSQPTSGGDTSTDTQYF TRBV23-1 TRBD2 TRBJ2-3 .
TGTGCCAGCAGCGTAGACGGTGCCAATCAGCCCCAGCATTTT CASSVDGANQPQHF TRBV9 . TRBJ1-5 few
TGTGCCAGCAGTAATAGACTAGACGATGAGCAGTTCTTC CASSNRLDDEQFF TRBV4-2 . TRBJ2-1 .
TGTGCCATCAGTGGTGGGACGGTTAGCACAGATACGCAGTATTTT CAISGGTVSTDTQYF TRBV10-3 . TRBJ2-3 .
TGTGCCAGCAGTTACGCGGTGGGGGAGACCCAGTACTTC CASSYAVGETQYF TRBV6-5 . TRBJ2-5 .
TGTGCCAGTAGTGGACAGTCTGGAAACACCATATATTTT CASSGQSGNTIYF TRBV19 . TRBJ1-3 .
TGTGCCAGCCGTGACTACCTCGTCTACGAGCAGTACTTC CASRDYLVYEQYF TRBV6-2/TRBV6-3 . TRBJ2-7 .
TGTGCCAGCAGCGAAAATCAGGGGGCGCAGGAAAAACTGTTTTTT CASSENQGAQEKLFF TRBV7-8 TRBD1 TRBJ1-4 once
TGTGCCAGTAGCGGGGGGATCCATTACAATGAGCAGTTCTTC CASSGGIHYNEQFF TRBV19 TRBD2 TRBJ2-1 .
TGTGCCAGTAGTGTTGGGGACAGGGTACCCACTGAAGCTTTCTTT CASSVGDRVPTEAFF TRBV19 TRBD1 TRBJ1-1 .